This entry lists 30 T cell receptor beta chains sequenced from one sample in a study of blood T cells in healthy people across ages. For the second PCR, which ran for about 6 to 11 cycles, a sample-barcoded 5' primer and a J-beta primer mix were used. TCRdb passed the 5' RACE reads through MiXCR, listing each CDR3 protein once. The repertoire holds roughly 2 million distinct CDR3 sequences, with around half as singletons. Input material: blood. The receptors here all came from a woman in her 40s in good health.

J is TRBJ1-2 and V is TRBV4-1, with D unresolved. Germline V lookup: CDR1 MGHRA, CDR2 YSYEKL. The length of the CDR3 is 16 residues. The ends were cut back, 1 base at V and 4 bases at J, with 16 bases in the middle. The CDR3: CASSQGPQGLIYGYTF. In DNA form, the CDR3 reads TGCGCCAGCAGCCAAGGCCCCCAAGGGCTAATCTATGGCTACACCTTC.

The chain couples TRBV12-3 or TRBV12-4 to TRBJ2-1; D is perhaps TRBD1 (5 bases). Trimming took 4 bases from V and 13 from J, leaving 17 bases between them. The CDR3 is 13 amino acids. CDR3 sequence reads: CASSSRVGFVQFF. Written as DNA, the CDR3 is TGTGCCAGCAGTTCCAGGGTGGGATTCGTACAGTTCTTC.

The chain joins TRBV4-1 to TRBJ2-1; a possible D gene is TRBD2 (5 bases). V gave up 1 base and J gave up 1 base, with 8 bases separating them. The germline V gene has CDR1 MGHRA and CDR2 YSYEKL. This CDR3 has 15 residues. CDR3 DNA sequence: TGCGCCAGCAGCCAAGTCGAGCGGTCCTACAATGAGCAGTTCTTC. This encodes CASSQVERSYNEQFF.

This sequence joins TRBV10-3 and TRBJ2-3; D uncertain. The CDR3 length is 15 residues. Per the germline V gene, CDR1 is ENHRY and CDR2 is SYGVKD. The V and J ends lost 4 bases and 1 base respectively, with 12 bases between them. CDR3 DNA sequence: TGTGCCATCAGTGGGGGAAATCGGGGCACAGATACGCAGTATTTT. Translation gives CAISGGNRGTDTQYF.

This clonotype has just a few counts. The chain uses TRBV28 and TRBJ2-6, with TRBD1 matching 10 bases. Germline CDR1 and CDR2: MDHEN and SYDVKM. With 8 bases clipped from V and 0 bases from J, the junction kept 7 bases outside the gene matches. The CDR3 consists of 17 residues. The CDR3 region is CASSSGQGVSGANVLTF. DNA of the CDR3: TGTGCCAGCTCCTCTGGACAGGGGGTCTCTGGGGCCAACGTCCTGACTTTC.

This clonotype was observed a few times. J is TRBJ2-1 and V is TRBV6-4; 8 bases line up with TRBD2. Germline V gene lookup returns CDR1 MRHNA and CDR2 SNTAGT. The CDR3 sequence is 15 residues long. V gave up 2 bases and J gave up 9 bases; unmatched junction bases: 9. CDR3 protein: CASSDAIRGGSEQFF. As DNA, the CDR3 is TGTGCCAGCAGTGACGCGATACGGGGGGGGAGTGAGCAGTTCTTC.

This clonotype was found a few times. J is TRBJ2-1 and V is TRBV20-1; D not resolved. V lost 5 bases and J 2 bases, leaving 13 bases between the germline ends. The CDR3 totals 14 residues. The germline V gene encodes CDR1 DFQATT and CDR2 SNEGSKA (reference sequence). Here the CDR3 DNA reads TGCAGTGCTCCTCCTTACACCACCTACAATGAGCAGTTCTTC. Its translation is CSAPPYTTYNEQFF.

This clonotype was observed once. This chain connects TRBV3-1 to TRBJ2-3; TRBD1 is a possible D gene (7 bases). Germline V lookup: CDR1 LGHDT, CDR2 YNNKEL (reference sequence). The CDR3 runs to 17 residues. V dropped 4 bases and J dropped 3 bases, with 20 bases sitting between them. The CDR3 bases are TGTGCCAGCAGCCTCCTCGGGACAGTCCGGGGGACAGATACGCAGTATTTT. It specifies CASSLLGTVRGTDTQYF.

This clonotype was recorded once. CDR3 loop: CASNRGDSAPYEQYF. CDR3 nucleotides: TGTGCCAGCAACCGAGGGGACAGTGCGCCCTACGAGCAGTACTTC. The rearrangement links TRBV12-3 or TRBV12-4 to TRBJ2-7; TRBD1 agrees at 7 bases. CDR3 size: 15 residues. The V gene end was trimmed by 7 bases and the J gene end by 2 bases; junction bases not matched to a gene: 11.

This clonotype was seen only a few times. The chain recombines TRBV3-1 with TRBJ1-6; TRBD1 matches 10 bases. In germline, CDR1 is LGHDT, CDR2 YNNKEL (reference sequence). The CDR3 loop spans 15 amino acids. Trimming took 8 bases from V and 8 from J; bases not matched to a gene: 9. The CDR3 protein is CASHHSGTGDSPLHF. The CDR3 nucleotides are TGTGCCAGCCACCACTCGGGGACAGGGGATTCACCCCTCCACTTT.

In nucleotides, the CDR3 is TGTGCCAGCAGCCTCCTTTTAAGAACCAAAAACATTCAGTACTTC. Its translation is CASSLLLRTKNIQYF. This chain links TRBV7-2 with TRBJ2-4; D gene unclear. The ends were cut back, 5 bases at V and 2 bases at J, with 13 bases in the middle. From germline, CDR1 is SGHTA and CDR2 FQGNSA. The CDR3 covers 15 residues. The complete variable domain, with remaining parts taken from reference TRBV7-2 and TRBJ2-4, reads GAGVSQSPSNKVTEKGKDVELRCDPISGHTALYWYRQSLGQGLEFLIYFQGNSAPDKSGLPSDRFSAERTGGSVSTLTIQRTQQEDSAVYLCASSLLLRTKNIQYFGAGTRLSVL.

The chain combines TRBV7-8 with TRBJ1-2; a weak D match, TRBD1 (5 bases). Trimming left V 5 bases short and J 4 bases short, with 14 bases between. The CDR3 is made up of 14 amino acids. Germline lookup yields CDR1 SGHVS and CDR2 FQNEAQ. The CDR3 sequence: CASSVWGVGYGYTF. For the CDR3, the DNA is TGTGCCAGCAGCGTTTGGGGGGTCGGCTATGGCTACACCTTC. Variable domain in full (rest from reference TRBV7-8 and TRBJ1-2): GAGVSQSPRYKVAKRGQDVALRCDPISGHVSLFWYQQALGQGPEFLTYFQNEAQLDKSGLPSDRFFAERPEGSVSTLKIQRTQQEDSAVYLCASSVWGVGYGYTFGSGTRLTVV.

V is TRBV7-8 and J is TRBJ2-1, with D perhaps matching TRBD2 (5 bases). The CDR3 length is 14 residues. The germline gives CDR1 SGHVS, CDR2 FQNEAQ. Trimming left V 9 bases short and J 6 bases short, with 18 bases between. The chain's CDR3 is CASSENGNPNEQFF. DNA of the CDR3: TGTGCCAGTAGCGAGAACGGGAACCCCAATGAGCAGTTCTTC. Supplemented by reference TRBV7-8 and TRBJ2-1, the full variable domain reads GAGVSQSPRYKVAKRGQDVALRCDPISGHVSLFWYQQALGQGPEFLTYFQNEAQLDKSGLPSDRFFAERPEGSVSTLKIQRTQQEDSAVYLCASSENGNPNEQFFGPGTRLTVL.

The chain couples TRBV18 to TRBJ2-3; D gene unclear. CDR1 KGHSH and CDR2 LQKENI come from the germline V gene. CDR3 length: 14 amino acids. Trimming took off 3 bases at V and 4 bases at J, with 11 bases between the two ends. CDR3 residues: CASSPAQRSDTQYF. CDR3 bases: TGTGCCAGCTCACCGGCCCAAAGATCAGATACGCAGTATTTT.

The chain recombines TRBV7-3 with TRBJ1-1; D uncertain. Deletions cut 5 bases from V and 6 bases from J, with 19 bases between. CDR1 and CDR2 from the germline V gene are SGHTA and FQGTGA. The CDR3 has 15 residues. CDR3 in amino acids: CASSPRPTVDAEAFF. For the CDR3, the DNA is TGTGCCAGCAGCCCCCGGCCAACAGTGGACGCTGAAGCTTTCTTT.

The chain couples TRBV15 to TRBJ1-5; TRBD1 might be the D (5 bases). This CDR3 is 16 amino acids long. Between the trimmed V and J ends, which lost 9 bases and 2 bases, there was a span of 20 bases. The germline gives CDR1 LNHNV, CDR2 YYDKDF (reference sequence). The chain's CDR3 is CATDAARTGGNQPQHF. In nucleotides, the CDR3 is TGTGCCACTGATGCCGCCCGGACGGGGGGCAATCAGCCCCAGCATTTT.

The chain couples TRBV11-2 to TRBJ2-7, with D perhaps TRBD1 or TRBD2 (6 bases each). Between the trimmed V and J ends, which lost 1 base and 5 bases, there was a span of 15 bases. The germline V gene encodes CDR1 SGHAT and CDR2 FQNNGV. CDR3 length equals 15 residues. The DNA of the CDR3 is TGTGCCAGCAGCTTAGGGCCAGGGGAGGCGGACGAGCAGTACTTC. Encoded protein: CASSLGPGEADEQYF. The full variable domain, with the rest looked up from reference TRBV11-2 and TRBJ2-7, is EAGVAQSPRYKIIEKRQSVAFWCNPISGHATLYWYQQILGQGPKLLIQFQNNGVVDDSQLPKDRFSAERLKGVDSTLKIQPAKLEDSAVYLCASSLGPGEADEQYFGPGTRLTVT.

The chain couples TRBV27 to TRBJ2-3; D is possibly TRBD1 or TRBD2 (5 bases each). Germline V lookup: CDR1 MNHEY, CDR2 SMNVEV (reference sequence). The V end was cut by 5 bases, the J end by 0 bases, with 15 bases between. The CDR3 runs 16 residues. Here the CDR3 reads CASSTKVGESTDTQYF. The CDR3 nucleotides read TGTGCCAGCAGTACCAAGGTAGGGGAGAGCACAGATACGCAGTATTTT.

The genes are TRBV12-3 or TRBV12-4 and TRBJ2-4; tentative D call: TRBD2 (5 bases). The last part of the DNA fits TRBJ2-7 better; the J call may be wrong. The CDR3 is made up of 14 amino acids. CDR3 in DNA: TGTGCCAGCAGTTTACAAGTCCAAGAGGGCGAGCAGTACTTC. Residues: CASSLQVQEGEQYF.

This clonotype was observed many times. The chain links TRBV5-1 to TRBJ2-5; no firm D call. Germline assignment: CDR1 SGHRS and CDR2 YFSETQ. The CDR3 runs 14 residues. The germline V and J ends were trimmed by 4 bases and 2 bases, with 12 bases remaining between them. In DNA form, the CDR3 reads TGCGCCAGCAGCCATACAGTGCTTCAAGAGACCCAGTACTTC. It specifies CASSHTVLQETQYF.

The rearrangement joins TRBV6-5 to TRBJ1-5, with D perhaps matching TRBD1 (5 bases). With 8 bases removed from V and 1 base from J, the gap between germline ends came to 9 bases. Germline V gene data show CDR1 as MNHEY and CDR2 as SVGAGI. The CDR3 has 13 amino acids. The CDR3 DNA is TGTGCCAGCGGGGGATCGAGCAATCAGCCCCAGCATTTT. Amino acids: CASGGSSNQPQHF.

The chain employs TRBV7-8 and TRBJ2-3; 11 bases are shared with TRBD2. V lost 2 bases and J lost 4; bases outside the gene matches: 5. Germline V gene data show CDR1 as SGHVS and CDR2 as FQNEAQ. The CDR3 has 16 residues. This CDR3 reads CASSLRLAGGPDTQYF. The CDR3 region has the DNA TGTGCCAGCAGCTTAAGGCTAGCGGGGGGCCCAGATACGCAGTATTTT.

The gene calls are TRBV6-2 or TRBV6-3 and TRBJ2-5; D is possibly TRBD1 (5 bases). The closer fit of TRBJ2-7 to the DNA end suggests the J call may be wrong. This CDR3 contains 14 residues. Germline V gene data show CDR1 as MNHEY and CDR2 as SVGEGT. The CDR3 sequence: CASSYSPREYEQYF. The CDR3 DNA reads as TGTGCCAGCAGTTACTCTCCCAGGGAATACGAGCAGTACTTC.

This clonotype has more than one count but fewer than ten. The CDR3 nucleotides are TGTGCCAGCAGCCCAGAGACAGGGAGGGCGTTCTTC. This sequence encodes CASSPETGRAFF. This chain connects TRBV7-9 to TRBJ2-1; D may be TRBD1 or TRBD2 (7 bases each). CDR3 length equals 12 residues. Germline CDR1 and CDR2: SEHNR and FQNEAQ (reference sequence). The V and J ends lost 5 bases and 15 bases respectively, with 17 bases between them. The full variable domain, its missing parts supplied by reference TRBV7-9 and TRBJ2-1, is DTGVSQNPRHKITKRGQNVTFRCDPISEHNRLYWYRQTLGQGPEFLTYFQNEAQLEKSRLLSDRFSAERPKGSFSTLEIQRTEQGDSAMYLCASSPETGRAFFGPGTRLTVL.

CDR3 in amino acids: CASSYEQAEQYF. The CDR3 DNA follows: TGTGCCAGCAGTTACGAGCAGGCCGAGCAGTACTTC. This chain connects TRBV6-2 or TRBV6-3 to TRBJ2-5; D gene unclear. The J call may not be correct, given that the DNA end is closer to TRBJ2-7. CDR3 size: 12 residues. In germline, CDR1 is MNHEY, CDR2 SVGEGT.

The table lists this clonotype with a few counts. The chain couples TRBV4-3 to TRBJ2-5; TRBD2 might be the D (5 bases). This CDR3 has 14 amino acids. Germline V gene sequence: CDR1 LGHNA, CDR2 YSLEER. Trimming removed 3 bases at V and 4 bases at J, with 12 bases between. The CDR3 spells CASSHGAGVETQYF. CDR3 nucleotides: TGCGCCAGCAGCCACGGTGCCGGGGTAGAGACCCAGTACTTC.

The chain couples TRBV5-1 to TRBJ2-5, with 7 bases aligning to TRBD1. This CDR3 region has 16 residues. Germline V lookup: CDR1 SGHRS, CDR2 YFSETQ. V was pared by 3 bases and J by 1 base, with 9 bases of the junction left unmatched. The DNA of the CDR3 is TGCGCCAGCAGCTCCTACAGAGGGGGCCTCCAAGAGACCCAGTACTTC. This gives the protein CASSSYRGGLQETQYF.

This clonotype was seen many times. J is TRBJ2-5 and V is TRBV5-1; tentative D call: TRBD1 (6 bases). Trimming took 1 base from V and 5 from J, leaving 15 bases between them. Germline CDR1 and CDR2: SGHRS and YFSETQ. The CDR3 spans 15 residues. CDR3: CASSLSPTGQETQYF. Here the CDR3 DNA reads TGCGCCAGCAGCTTGAGCCCGACAGGACAGGAGACCCAGTACTTC.

The chain uses TRBV21-1 and TRBJ2-1; the D call of TRBD1 is as the table states it, not checked on the DNA. TRBV21-1 is termed a pseudogene. There are 12 residues in the CDR3. The CDR3 DNA follows: TGTGCCAGCAGGATCCGGGACCCAACGCAGTTCTTC. Its protein is CASRIRDPTQFF.

The chain couples TRBV24-1 to TRBJ2-1; 10 bases align to TRBD1. The junction had 8 bases not matched to a gene; V was cut back by 7 bases and J by 3 bases. The CDR3 runs 16 residues. Germline CDR1 KGHDR, CDR2 SFDVKD. The CDR3 here is CATRTTGGRFYNEQFF. The DNA of the CDR3 is TGTGCCACCAGGACGACAGGGGGCAGGTTCTACAATGAGCAGTTCTTC.